These 32 T cell receptor beta chains originate from one sample sequenced in a study of T cell changes during pregnancy in multiple sclerosis. Sequencing was performed with immunoSEQ multiplex PCR; in TCRdb, only in-frame clones are kept and a portion is missing. The sample gives 80,000 to 95,000 clones, approximately 92% of which show up once; around 1.4% is in the top ten. This specimen consisted of peripheral blood, obtained in the third trimester of pregnancy. The source is a female donor in good health, enrolled as a control in a pregnancy study.

The rearrangement links TRBV5-1 to TRBJ2-5; possible D gene TRBD2, 6 bases. Trimming removed 1 base from V and 2 bases from J, with 12 bases in between. The CDR3 length is 15 residues. Germline assignment: CDR1 SGHRS and CDR2 YFSETQ. The CDR3 DNA reads TGCGCCAGCAGCTTGTTGGGGGGTGTTCAAGAGACCCAGTACTTC. Encoded protein: CASSLLGGVQETQYF.

The V call is TRBV7-9, the J call TRBJ1-2; 7 positions agree with TRBD1. Germline V gives CDR1 SEHNR, CDR2 FQNEAQ (reference sequence). This CDR3 has 14 amino acids. Germline trimming cut 3 bases from V and 4 bases from J; bases unmatched to any gene: 5. The CDR3 DNA sequence: TGTGCCAGCAGCTTTACACAGGGGCCCTATGGCTACACCTTC. It specifies CASSFTQGPYGYTF.

The genes are TRBV11-3 and TRBJ2-3; 8 nucleotides agree with TRBD1. This CDR3 has 13 residues. V gave up 5 bases and J gave up 4 bases; unmatched junction bases: 2. Per germline, CDR1 SGHNT and CDR2 YENEEA. CDR3 sequence (DNA): TGTGCCAGCAGCGGGGACAGGTCAGATACGCAGTATTTT. It yields the protein CASSGDRSDTQYF.

The chain links TRBV18 to TRBJ1-4, with D perhaps matching TRBD1 (5 bases). V was trimmed by 8 bases and J by 8 bases, leaving 12 bases between them. The CDR3 covers 12 residues. Germline CDR1 is KGHSH and CDR2 is LQKENI. CDR3 region: CASSQGREKLFF. CDR3 DNA: TGTGCCAGCAGTCAGGGTCGGGAAAAACTGTTTTTT. Together with reference TRBV18 and TRBJ1-4, the CDR3 gives the full variable domain: NAGVMQNPRHLVRRRGQEARLRCSPMKGHSHVYWYRQLPEEGLKFMVYLQKENIIDESGMPKERFSAEFPKEGPSILRIQQVVRGDSAAYFCASSQGREKLFFGSGTQLSVL.

This clone was observed a handful of times. The rearrangement links TRBV10-3 to TRBJ1-1; TRBD1 might be the D (5 bases). The CDR3 extends over 13 amino acids. Trimming removed 7 bases at V and 3 bases at J, with 12 bases between. Germline CDR1 is ENHRY and CDR2 is SYGVKD. This chain's CDR3 is CAITGGGDTEAFF. The DNA of the CDR3 is TGTGCCATCACGGGGGGTGGGGACACTGAAGCTTTCTTT.

The chain combines TRBV7-9 with TRBJ2-3; no clear D. V lost 5 bases, J lost 4 bases, and 10 bases lay in between. The CDR3 totals 13 residues. The germline V gene encodes CDR1 SEHNR and CDR2 FQNEAQ (reference sequence). CDR3: CASSPQSADTQYF. The CDR3 DNA follows: TGTGCCAGCAGCCCCCAATCGGCAGATACGCAGTATTTT.

This chain links TRBV2 with TRBJ1-1, with 10 bases fitting TRBD1. V trimming: 6 bases; J trimming: 5 bases; junction bases outside the gene matches: 3. The CDR3 has 13 amino acids. The germline V gene encodes CDR1 SNHLY and CDR2 FYNNEI. CDR3 region: CASRGTGETEAFF. The CDR3 coding sequence is TGTGCCAGCAGGGGGACAGGGGAGACTGAAGCTTTCTTT.

This chain connects TRBV5-1 to TRBJ2-7; D is perhaps TRBD1 (5 bases). V lost 5 bases and J 6 bases, leaving 15 bases between the germline ends. Looked up from germline, CDR1 is SGHRS and CDR2 is YFSETQ. The CDR3 has 13 amino acids. CDR3 coding DNA: TGCGCCAGCAGGCTACAGGAGAATCTCGAGCAGTACTTC. This translates into CASRLQENLEQYF.

This rearrangement joins TRBV29-1 to TRBJ1-2, with 9 nucleotides matching TRBD1. CDR3 length: 13 residues. Germline values: CDR1 SQVTM, CDR2 ANQGSEA. Losses at the gene ends were 5 bases for V and 2 bases for J; bases not matched to a gene: 3. CDR3 amino acids: CSVHGTGNYGYTF. The CDR3 DNA reads as TGCAGCGTTCATGGGACAGGGAACTATGGCTACACCTTC. The full variable domain, its missing parts supplied by reference TRBV29-1 and TRBJ1-2, is SAVISQKPSRDICQRGTSLTIQCQVDSQVTMMFWYRQQPGQSLTLIATANQGSEATYESGFVIDKFPISRPNLTFSTLTVSNMSPEDSSIYLCSVHGTGNYGYTFGSGTRLTVV.

This clone ranks as medium-sized. The rearrangement uses TRBV30 and TRBJ2-7; possibly TRBD1 for D (6 bases). CDR1 and CDR2 from the germline V gene are GTSNPN and SVGIG (reference sequence). V was pared by 4 bases and J by 1 base, with 20 bases between. The CDR3 contains 16 residues. The CDR3 reads CAWILPPRTVSYEQYF. For the CDR3, the DNA is TGTGCCTGGATTCTACCCCCTCGGACAGTATCCTACGAGCAGTACTTC.

The rearrangement uses TRBV19 and TRBJ2-3; D is perhaps TRBD2 (5 bases). The CDR3 length is 16 residues. Trimming left V 2 bases short and J 2 bases short, with 14 bases between. CDR1 is LNHDA, CDR2 SQIVND, per germline (reference sequence). The CDR3 is CASSITFPGLTDTQYF. In DNA, the CDR3 is TGTGCCAGTAGTATAACCTTTCCTGGACTCACAGATACGCAGTATTTT.

This chain links TRBV7-9 with TRBJ2-1; tentatively, D is TRBD2 (6 bases). The CDR3 runs 16 residues. Trimming stripped 0 bases from V and 2 bases from J, with 11 bases between. Germline assignment: CDR1 SEHNR and CDR2 FQNEAQ (reference sequence). CDR3: CASSLAGTGAYNEQFF. CDR3 nucleotide sequence: TGTGCCAGCAGCTTAGCGGGGACTGGGGCCTACAATGAGCAGTTCTTC.

The CDR3 is CASSTRVEQFF. DNA of the CDR3: TGTGCCAGCAGCACCAGGGTTGAGCAGTTCTTC. J is TRBJ2-1 and V is TRBV5-4, with D maybe TRBD1 (5 bases). The V gene lost 4 bases and the J gene lost 9 bases, with 8 bases spanning the gap. The CDR3 is 11 residues long. The germline V gene has CDR1 SGHNT and CDR2 YYREEE (reference sequence).

The CDR3 here is CASSVERASGTETQYF. The CDR3 coding sequence is TGTGCCAGCAGCGTAGAGAGGGCTAGCGGGACCGAGACCCAGTACTTC. The chain links TRBV9 to TRBJ2-5; TRBD2 matches at 9 bases. The trim removed 0 bases at V and 5 bases at J, leaving 8 bases unmatched. CDR3 length: 16 amino acids. The germline CDR1 and CDR2 sequences are SGDLS and YYNGEE.

This chain connects TRBV7-8 to TRBJ1-1; unclear D gene. The CDR3 sequence is 15 residues long. V gave up 1 base and J gave up 0 bases, with 9 bases separating them. CDR1 is SGHVS, CDR2 FQNEAQ, per germline. The CDR3 is CASSLGGRLNTEAFF. The CDR3 DNA follows: TGTGCCAGCAGCTTAGGAGGCCGGTTGAACACTGAAGCTTTCTTT.

The rearrangement links TRBV28 to TRBJ1-5; TRBD1 agrees at 8 bases. CDR3 length: 16 amino acids. V lost 6 bases and J lost 5; bases outside the gene matches: 12. CDR1 and CDR2 from the germline V gene are MDHEN and SYDVKM. CDR3 bases: TGTGCCAGCAGACCCTCGGACAGGGTATTTCATCAGCCCCAGCATTTT. It translates to CASRPSDRVFHQPQHF.

The gene calls are TRBV19 and TRBJ2-3; 7 nucleotides align to TRBD1. The CDR3 has 14 amino acids. V was pared by 3 bases and J by 2 bases, with 2 bases of the junction left unmatched. Per the germline V gene, CDR1 is LNHDA and CDR2 is SQIVND (reference sequence). The CDR3 is CASSIDRATDTQYF. In nucleotides, the CDR3 is TGTGCCAGTAGTATTGACAGGGCCACAGATACGCAGTATTTT.

The V call is TRBV6-1, the J call TRBJ1-3; D not certain. Germline loops: CDR1 MNHNS, CDR2 SASEGT. The CDR3 spans 11 residues. V lost 10 bases and J 4 bases, leaving 8 bases between the germline ends. The CDR3 nucleotides are TGTGCCACCGGCAGGGGAAACACCATATATTTT. Protein sequence: CATGRGNTIYF.

This clone was detected only once. The V gene is TRBV5-4, the J gene TRBJ1-2, with TRBD1 identical over 10 bases. The V segment lost 4 bases and the J segment 4 bases; nucleotides outside the gene matches: 4. CDR1 SGHNT and CDR2 YYREEE come from the germline V gene (reference sequence). CDR3 length equals 14 residues. Here the CDR3 reads CASSRDRGPYGYTF. The CDR3 bases are TGTGCCAGCAGCCGTGACAGGGGGCCCTATGGCTACACCTTC.

The chain recombines TRBV7-6 with TRBJ2-2; D not certain. Germline-derived CDR1 and CDR2 are SGHVS and FNYEAQ. Between the trimmed V and J ends, which lost 1 base and 0 bases, there was a span of 6 bases. The CDR3 runs to 15 residues. In DNA, the CDR3 is TGTGCCAGCAGCTTAGTCACAGCGAACACCGGGGAGCTGTTTTTT. Amino acid sequence: CASSLVTANTGELFF.

The chain links TRBV27 to TRBJ2-5; weak D call: TRBD1 (5 bases). V lost 6 bases and J 5 bases, leaving 19 bases between the germline ends. The length of the CDR3 is 15 residues. Germline CDR1 reads MNHEY; CDR2 reads SMNVEV (reference sequence). The CDR3 nucleotides are TGTGCCAGCAGCTTAGGGGTGGGGCCGCGGGAGACCCAGTACTTC. Its translation is CASSLGVGPRETQYF.

The chain couples TRBV4-1 to TRBJ2-4; the match to TRBD2 covers 9 bases. The CDR3 has 16 residues. Germline CDR1 reads MGHRA; CDR2 reads YSYEKL. Trimming took 0 bases from V and 7 from J; bases not matched to a gene: 7. This CDR3 reads CASSQDVSGRRNIQYF. The DNA of the CDR3 is TGCGCCAGCAGCCAAGACGTTAGCGGGAGAAGGAACATTCAGTACTTC.

The chain has TRBV18 and TRBJ2-1, with D perhaps TRBD2 (6 bases). Germline-derived CDR1 and CDR2 are KGHSH and LQKENI. The V end lost 2 bases, the J end lost 4 bases, and 12 bases lay between the germline ends. The CDR3 consists of 15 residues. CDR3 sequence reads: CASSPWGERYNEQFF. The DNA for the CDR3 is TGTGCCAGCTCACCATGGGGGGAGAGGTACAATGAGCAGTTCTTC.

The gene calls are TRBV5-1 and TRBJ1-2, with 9 bases fitting TRBD1. Germline values: CDR1 SGHRS, CDR2 YFSETQ. With 3 bases clipped from V and 3 bases from J, the junction kept 6 bases outside the gene matches. This CDR3 is built from 15 residues. For the CDR3, the DNA is TGCGCCAGCAGCTACTACAGGGGGCAGGACTATGGCTACACCTTC. Residues: CASSYYRGQDYGYTF.

The chain is built from TRBV4-1 and TRBJ1-2; D gene unclear. The CDR3 has 14 residues. V lost 4 bases, J lost 6 bases, and 15 bases lay in between. Germline V gene data show CDR1 as MGHRA and CDR2 as YSYEKL. CDR3 DNA sequence: TGCGCCAGCAGCCCACTGGGGAGGCGGGATGGCTACACCTTC. This gives the protein CASSPLGRRDGYTF.

The rearrangement uses TRBV11-2 and TRBJ2-2; tentative D call: TRBD1 (7 bases). Germline V gene lookup returns CDR1 SGHAT and CDR2 FQNNGV. With 0 bases removed from V and 7 bases from J, the gap between germline ends came to 12 bases. The CDR3 is 15 residues long. CDR3 DNA: TGTGCCAGCAGCTTAGAATCAGGGGGGATCGGGGAGCTGTTTTTT. This encodes CASSLESGGIGELFF.

The CDR3 loop reads CASSLTRSSYNEQFF. The CDR3 nucleotides read TGTGCCAGCAGCTTAACTCGAAGCTCCTACAATGAGCAGTTCTTC. The V call is TRBV7-9, the J call TRBJ2-1; no firm D call. The CDR3 consists of 15 residues. In germline, CDR1 is SEHNR, CDR2 FQNEAQ (reference sequence). With 2 bases removed from V and 0 bases from J, the gap between germline ends came to 8 bases.

Regarding this clone: Germline and junction disagree at one end, which may indicate a read error. The chain combines TRBV18 with TRBJ1-1; D gene uncertain. Per germline, CDR1 KGHSH and CDR2 LQKENI. This CDR3 is built from 13 residues. In DNA, the CDR3 is TGTGCCAGCTCACCGGGCCCGAACCCTGAAGCTTTCTTT. Translating gives CASSPGPNPEAFF.

The chain carries TRBV27 and TRBJ2-2, with 10 nucleotides matching TRBD2. The CDR3 has 18 residues. V dropped 2 bases and J dropped 3; count of bases not matched to a gene: 9. Germline CDR1 MNHEY, CDR2 SMNVEV (reference sequence). CDR3 sequence (DNA): TGTGCCAGCAGTTTACGGCTAGCGGGAGTTCAAGACACCGGGGAGCTGTTTTTT. Translated: CASSLRLAGVQDTGELFF.

This clone occurred a few times. V usage is TRBV19 and J usage is TRBJ1-5; D might be TRBD1 (5 bases). This CDR3 contains 14 residues. Trimming left V 5 bases short and J 2 bases short, with 10 bases between. Looked up from germline, CDR1 is LNHDA and CDR2 is SQIVND (reference sequence). The CDR3 sequence: CASSPGWGNQPQHF. CDR3 in DNA: TGTGCCAGTAGTCCAGGGTGGGGCAATCAGCCCCAGCATTTT.

This chain connects TRBV28 to TRBJ1-1; D is uncertain. The germline V gene has CDR1 MDHEN and CDR2 SYDVKM. The CDR3 is 15 residues long. V gave up 4 bases and J gave up 4 bases, with 16 bases separating them. The CDR3: CASSSMVYRGTEAFF. The CDR3 coding sequence is TGTGCCAGCAGTTCTATGGTTTATCGGGGCACTGAAGCTTTCTTT. The variable domain in full, with the rest retrieved from reference TRBV28 and TRBJ1-1, is DVKVTQSSRYLVKRTGEKVFLECVQDMDHENMFWYRQDPGLGLRLIYFSYDVKMKEKGDIPEGYSVSREKKERFSLILESASTNQTSMYLCASSSMVYRGTEAFFGQGTRLTVV.

This chain uses TRBV13 with TRBJ2-3, with a tentative D call TRBD2 (5 bases). The germline V gene encodes CDR1 PRHDT and CDR2 FYEKMQ (reference sequence). The V end lost 6 bases, the J end lost 0 bases, and 13 bases lay between the germline ends. This CDR3 has 15 amino acids. The CDR3 is CASSSGWESTDTQYF. The CDR3 coding sequence is TGTGCCAGCAGTTCCGGATGGGAGAGCACAGATACGCAGTATTTT.